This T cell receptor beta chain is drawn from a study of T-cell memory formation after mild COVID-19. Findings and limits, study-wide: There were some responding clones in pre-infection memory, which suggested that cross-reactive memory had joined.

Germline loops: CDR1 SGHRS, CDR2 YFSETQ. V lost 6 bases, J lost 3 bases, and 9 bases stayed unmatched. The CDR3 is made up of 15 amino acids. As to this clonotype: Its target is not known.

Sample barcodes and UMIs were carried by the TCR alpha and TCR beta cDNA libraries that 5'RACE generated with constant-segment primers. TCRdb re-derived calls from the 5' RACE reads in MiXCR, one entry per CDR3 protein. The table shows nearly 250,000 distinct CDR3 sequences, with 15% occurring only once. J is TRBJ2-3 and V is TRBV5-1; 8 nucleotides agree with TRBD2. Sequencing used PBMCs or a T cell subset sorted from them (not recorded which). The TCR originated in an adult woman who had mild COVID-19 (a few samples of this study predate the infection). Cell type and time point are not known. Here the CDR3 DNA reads TGCGCCAGCACCAGACTAGCGTTATCGACAGATACGCAGTATTTT. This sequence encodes CASTRLALSTDTQYF.